This is a list of T cell receptor beta chains from one sample in a study of T-cell memory formation after mild COVID-19. TCRdb fed the 5' RACE reads into MiXCR, producing one record per CDR3 protein. This table has roughly 240,000 distinct CDR3 sequences, roughly 15% appearing once. The sample comprised PBMCs or a T cell subset sorted from them (not recorded which). The receptors here all came from a man aged 18 to 30 who had mild COVID-19 (a few samples of this study predate the infection). Cell type and time point are not known. Both conserved end residues are part of each CDR3. D genes are given only for firm matches. The listing skips clone size in some rows; elsewhere it reads once, few, many or a size class.

TRBJ2-7 | - | - | TRBV12-3/TRBV12-4 | CASSQGMDGEQYF | TGTGCCAGCAGCCAGGGGATGGATGGCGAGCAGTACTTC
TRBJ1-4 | - | - | TRBV10-3 | CAISESRSVGEKLFF | TGTGCCATCAGTGAGAGTCGAAGTGTGGGTGAAAAACTGTTTTTT
TRBJ2-3 | TRBD2 | few | TRBV28 | CASSGAGGKDTQYF | TGTGCCAGCAGTGGCGCGGGGGGGAAAGATACGCAGTATTTT
TRBJ1-2 | TRBD1 | - | TRBV4-1 | CASSLSRGLGNYGYTF | TGCGCCAGCAGTTTGAGCAGGGGGCTAGGCAACTATGGCTACACCTTC
TRBJ2-5 | - | few | TRBV7-9 | CASSLRQRESKEYF | TGTGCCAGCAGCTTACGGCAGAGAGAGTCAAAGGAGTACTTC
TRBJ1-1 | - | few | TRBV12-3/TRBV12-4 | CASRTLGWDTEAFF | TGTGCCAGCAGGACGTTAGGGTGGGACACTGAAGCTTTCTTT
TRBJ1-4 | - | few | TRBV5-1 | CASSFDTTTNEKLFF | TGCGCCAGCAGCTTCGACACAACAACTAATGAAAAACTGTTTTTT
TRBJ2-2 | - | few | TRBV7-2 | CASSFSGSNTGELFF | TGTGCCAGCAGCTTCTCGGGTTCGAACACCGGGGAGCTGTTTTTT
TRBJ2-1 | - | - | TRBV6-2/TRBV6-3 | CASSYGRGQFF | TGTGCCAGCAGTTACGGGCGGGGGCAGTTCTTC
TRBJ2-2 | TRBD2 | few | TRBV7-3 | CASSRSLAGELFF | TGTGCCAGCAGTCGTTCACTAGCGGGGGAGCTGTTTTTT
TRBJ1-6 | TRBD1 | - | TRBV7-2 | CASSTSRQGRSYNSPLHF | TGTGCCAGCAGCACCTCTAGACAGGGTCGATCCTATAATTCACCCCTCCACTTT
TRBJ2-7 | - | few | TRBV6-4 | CASSDSLIGRYF | TGTGCCAGCAGTGACTCTCTAATCGGGCGGTACTTC
TRBJ2-1 | TRBD2 | - | TRBV10-2 | CAITSGEYNEQFF | TGCGCCATAACTAGCGGGGAATACAATGAGCAGTTCTTC
TRBJ1-4 | TRBD1 | many | TRBV4-3 | CASSQGVGQGSEKLFF | TGCGCCAGCAGCCAAGGTGTGGGACAGGGAAGCGAAAAACTGTTTTTT
TRBJ2-2 | - | many | TRBV5-1 | CASSTDPTGPGELFF | TGCGCCAGCAGCACCGATCCGACAGGCCCCGGGGAGCTGTTTTTT
TRBJ1-1 | TRBD1 | few | TRBV27 | CASSFYRGEWGTEAFF | TGTGCCAGCAGTTTCTACAGGGGGGAATGGGGCACTGAAGCTTTCTTT
TRBJ2-1 | TRBD2 | few | TRBV6-5 | CASSRSGGAVHEQFF | TGTGCCAGCAGCCGAAGCGGGGGGGCCGTGCATGAGCAGTTCTTC
TRBJ1-5 | TRBD1 | - | TRBV29-1 | CSAARDSKASSNQPQHF | TGCAGCGCAGCCCGGGACAGCAAAGCTTCTAGCAATCAGCCCCAGCATTTT
TRBJ1-1 | - | few | TRBV4-1 | CASSQGPSSNTEAFF | TGCGCCAGCAGCCAAGGTCCCAGTTCGAACACTGAAGCTTTCTTT